Following are 25 T cell receptor beta chains from one sample sequenced in a study of CD8 T cells in Susac syndrome. With random hexamers, reverse transcription was performed on roughly 0.5 to 1 ug of RNA. A single record per CDR3 protein comes from TCRdb applying MiXCR to the immunoSEQ multiplex PCR reads. The table records around 85,000 distinct CDR3 sequences, around 95% of them present only once. The sequencing input was CD8+ T cells from PBMCs. Receptor source: a human donor with Susac syndrome.

This rearrangement joins TRBV7-9 to TRBJ1-2; D is undetermined. There are 15 residues in the CDR3. V lost 4 bases to trimming and J lost 2 bases, with 14 bases between them. From germline, CDR1 is SEHNR and CDR2 FQNEAQ (reference sequence). CDR3 nucleotides: TGTGCCAGCAGCTACCCGGAGCAGACAAACTATGGCTACACCTTC. Its protein is CASSYPEQTNYGYTF.

The chain combines TRBV27 with TRBJ2-3, with 11 bases fitting TRBD2. The CDR3 covers 15 residues. Looked up from germline, CDR1 is MNHEY and CDR2 is SMNVEV (reference sequence). V shed 4 bases, J shed 3 bases, and the junction held 3 bases outside the gene matches. For the CDR3, the DNA is TGTGCCAGCAGTTGGTTAGCGGGAGGGACAGATACGCAGTATTTT. Translated, it gives CASSWLAGGTDTQYF.

This clonotype has more than one count but fewer than ten. The chain uses TRBV7-8 and TRBJ2-7, with D unclear. Trimming shortened V by 5 bases and J by 5 bases, and 13 bases separated the two germline ends. The CDR3 is 13 amino acids. CDR1 and CDR2 (germline): SGHVS, FQNEAQ. The CDR3 loop is CASSPAGEDEQYF. For the CDR3, the DNA is TGTGCCAGCAGCCCCGCCGGAGAAGACGAGCAGTACTTC.

The chain joins TRBV29-1 to TRBJ2-7, with D maybe TRBD2 (5 bases). From germline, CDR1 is SQVTM and CDR2 ANQGSEA. Deletions cut 5 bases from V and 6 bases from J, with 17 bases between. The CDR3 totals 13 residues. In DNA form, the CDR3 reads TGCAGCGTTAGGGTCGGGGTGGCGAGCGAGCAGTACTTC. It yields the protein CSVRVGVASEQYF.

V gene TRBV29-1 combines with J gene TRBJ1-5, with D unclear. CDR1 and CDR2 (germline): SQVTM, ANQGSEA. This CDR3 has 13 residues. V dropped 3 bases and J dropped 5 bases, with 11 bases sitting between them. DNA for the CDR3: TGCAGCGTTGAGGAGGTTGGCGATCAGCCCCAGCATTTT. Translated, it gives CSVEEVGDQPQHF.

In its sample, this clonotype was seen once. The chain joins TRBV4-1 to TRBJ2-1, with TRBD2 matching over 11 bases. Germline CDR1 and CDR2: MGHRA and YSYEKL. This CDR3 is built from 15 residues. Trimming at V came to 4 bases and at J to 6 bases, leaving 5 bases not matched to a gene. The DNA of the CDR3 is TGCGCCAGCAGCCCAATAGCGGGAGGGACCAATGAGCAGTTCTTC. It encodes CASSPIAGGTNEQFF.

This chain connects TRBV4-1 to TRBJ2-1, with TRBD2 matching 7 bases. V was pared by 1 base and J by 0 bases, with 6 bases of the junction left unmatched. The length of the CDR3 is 17 residues. CDR1 and CDR2 from the germline V gene are MGHRA and YSYEKL. The CDR3 region is CASSQGYPGGSYNEQFF. The CDR3 DNA reads as TGCGCCAGCAGCCAAGGATACCCGGGGGGCTCCTACAATGAGCAGTTCTTC.

Comment on this clonotype: Relative to the germline gene, one junction end is altered; a read error may explain this. The chain joins TRBV5-1 to TRBJ1-1; D ambiguous. The germline V gene encodes CDR1 SGHRS and CDR2 YFSETQ. The CDR3 runs 13 residues. The CDR3 region has the DNA TGTGCCAGCAGTTTAGGAGGGAGTACTGAAGCTTTCTTT. Its protein product is CASSLGGSTEAFF.

Written as DNA, the CDR3 is TGTGCCAGCAGCGCGAGTGAGCGGGAGTTGACAGATACGCAGTATTTT. Protein product: CASSASERELTDTQYF. The rearrangement links TRBV9 to TRBJ2-3, with 8 bases identical to TRBD2. This CDR3 comprises 16 residues. V shed 3 bases and J 3 bases; nucleotides not matched to a gene: 9. Germline CDR1 is SGDLS and CDR2 is YYNGEE.

The rearrangement joins TRBV29-1 to TRBJ2-5; no firm D call. This CDR3 is built from 10 residues. Germline loops: CDR1 SQVTM, CDR2 ANQGSEA. With 7 bases removed from V and 4 bases from J, the gap between germline ends came to 7 bases. CDR3 nucleotides: TGCAGCGCTCTCATAGAGACCCAGTACTTC. Translating it yields CSALIETQYF.

This clonotype appeared once. This chain links TRBV29-1 with TRBJ2-7; 7 nucleotides agree with TRBD2. The length of the CDR3 is 13 residues. Germline V gene lookup returns CDR1 SQVTM and CDR2 ANQGSEA. V shed 1 base and J 3 bases; nucleotides not matched to a gene: 3. The CDR3 DNA reads TGCAGCGTTGAAGGGGGAGGGCTCTACGAGCAGTACTTC. Amino acid sequence: CSVEGGGLYEQYF.

V gene TRBV11-2 combines with J gene TRBJ2-7; no clear D. V was cut by 3 bases and J by 2 bases, with 8 bases left in between. The germline V gene has CDR1 SGHAT and CDR2 FQNNGV. The CDR3 is 13 amino acids. The CDR3 coding sequence is TGTGCCAGCAGCTTCGACGGGCCCTACGAGCAGTACTTC. As protein: CASSFDGPYEQYF.

This clonotype occurred once. The rearrangement joins TRBV20-1 to TRBJ2-5; 9 bases map to TRBD2. The trim removed 0 bases at V and 5 bases at J, leaving 10 bases unmatched. The CDR3 consists of 16 residues. The germline V gene has CDR1 DFQATT and CDR2 SNEGSKA (reference sequence). Written as DNA, the CDR3 is TGCAGTGCTAGAGATCAGAGGCTAGCGGGATGGGAGACCCAGTACTTC. Translation gives CSARDQRLAGWETQYF.

The chain combines TRBV29-1 with TRBJ2-3, with 11 nucleotides matching TRBD2. The germline CDR1 and CDR2 sequences are SQVTM and ANQGSEA. J was trimmed by 4 bases and V by 4 bases; bases with no gene match: 25. CDR3 length equals 21 residues. The CDR3 DNA sequence: TGCAGCGTTGTGTTTCTGGGGCTAGCGGGAGGTAGATATGCGCAGCCAGATACGCAGTATTTT. This sequence encodes CSVVFLGLAGGRYAQPDTQYF.

The chain carries TRBV10-2 and TRBJ2-3; weak D call: TRBD2 (6 bases). Germline V gene sequence: CDR1 WSHSY, CDR2 SAAADI. Trimming shortened V by 2 bases and J by 4 bases, and 16 bases separated the two germline ends. CDR3 length equals 16 residues. The CDR3 DNA follows: TGCGCCAGCAGTGAGGTTGGAGGGGCCTATCCAGATACGCAGTATTTT. Residues: CASSEVGGAYPDTQYF.

As DNA, the CDR3 is TGTGCCAGCAGCGGACTTACTAATGAGCAGTTCTTC. It encodes CASSGLTNEQFF. This chain links TRBV11-3 with TRBJ2-1; possibly TRBD2 for D (5 bases). Germline CDR1 is SGHNT and CDR2 is YENEEA. The CDR3 spans 12 residues. V lost 5 bases and J lost 7, with 9 bases in between.

The chain recombines TRBV7-9 with TRBJ1-5, with 9 bases fitting TRBD1. J gave up 3 bases and V 5 bases, and 5 bases lay outside the gene matches. The CDR3 is made up of 15 amino acids. Germline values: CDR1 SEHNR, CDR2 FQNEAQ (reference sequence). This chain's CDR3 is CASSVGTGNNQPQHF. The DNA of the CDR3 is TGTGCCAGCAGCGTCGGGACAGGGAACAATCAGCCCCAGCATTTT.

This chain links TRBV4-3 with TRBJ2-7, with 8 bases fitting TRBD2. This CDR3 has 16 amino acids. Germline CDR1 reads LGHNA; CDR2 reads YSLEER. The junction had 11 bases not matched to a gene; V was cut back by 3 bases and J by 4 bases. DNA for the CDR3: TGCGCCAGCAGCCAGTGGAATAGCGGGGAACCTTACGAGCAGTACTTC. Protein product: CASSQWNSGEPYEQYF.

The V and J genes are TRBV24-1 and TRBJ2-2; the match to TRBD2 covers 7 bases. CDR3 length equals 19 residues. V lost 4 bases to trimming and J lost 0 bases; unmatched junction nucleotides: 13. Germline V gene data show CDR1 as KGHDR and CDR2 as SFDVKD. The CDR3 reads CATSELGREIIANTGELFF. DNA of the CDR3: TGTGCCACCAGTGAACTAGGGCGGGAGATCATTGCGAACACCGGGGAGCTGTTTTTT.

V and J are TRBV25-1 and TRBJ2-7; the D is unclear. V lost 3 bases to trimming and J lost 7 bases, with 13 bases between them. The CDR3 covers 13 residues. Germline values: CDR1 MGHDK, CDR2 SYGVNS. In nucleotides, the CDR3 is TGTGCCAGCAGTGATCCCCAGCTCGCGGAGCAGTACTTC. This codes for CASSDPQLAEQYF.

The V gene is TRBV30, the J gene TRBJ2-1, with a tentative D call TRBD2 (6 bases). The length of the CDR3 is 12 residues. Trimming cost V 1 base and J 9 bases, with 10 bases left between them. In germline, CDR1 is GTSNPN, CDR2 SVGIG (reference sequence). The CDR3 region has the DNA TGTGCCTGGAGTGGTTATAGCGGTGAGCAGTTCTTC. This encodes CAWSGYSGEQFF.

J is TRBJ2-2 and V is TRBV29-1; 7 nucleotides align to TRBD2. V shed 4 bases and J 4 bases; nucleotides not matched to a gene: 9. The CDR3 extends over 15 amino acids. Germline V gene data show CDR1 as SQVTM and CDR2 as ANQGSEA. The CDR3 DNA reads as TGCAGCGTTGTGGCGGGAGACTTTGGCACCGGGGAGCTGTTTTTT. It encodes CSVVAGDFGTGELFF.

The gene calls are TRBV29-1 and TRBJ1-2; D is unresolved. V was trimmed by 3 bases and J by 4 bases, leaving 9 bases between them. The CDR3 has 12 residues. Germline V gene data show CDR1 as SQVTM and CDR2 as ANQGSEA. In DNA form, the CDR3 reads TGCAGCGTTGATTTGTCAGTCTATGGCTACACCTTC. Translating it yields CSVDLSVYGYTF.

J is TRBJ2-1 and V is TRBV28, with D maybe TRBD2 (5 bases). The CDR3 has 15 amino acids. V lost 6 bases and J 8 bases, leaving 20 bases between the germline ends. Germline V gene lookup returns CDR1 MDHEN and CDR2 SYDVKM. The DNA of the CDR3 is TGTGCCAGCAGACCTTGGAAGGGAGCACGGGATGAGCAGTTCTTC. As protein: CASRPWKGARDEQFF.

The rearrangement uses TRBV2 and TRBJ2-7, with D uncertain. Deletions cut 1 base from V and 0 bases from J, with 7 bases between. CDR3 length equals 14 residues. Germline V gene sequence: CDR1 SNHLY, CDR2 FYNNEI. The CDR3 DNA reads TGTGCCAGCAGTGAAGACGGGTTCTCCTACGAGCAGTACTTC. Protein sequence: CASSEDGFSYEQYF.